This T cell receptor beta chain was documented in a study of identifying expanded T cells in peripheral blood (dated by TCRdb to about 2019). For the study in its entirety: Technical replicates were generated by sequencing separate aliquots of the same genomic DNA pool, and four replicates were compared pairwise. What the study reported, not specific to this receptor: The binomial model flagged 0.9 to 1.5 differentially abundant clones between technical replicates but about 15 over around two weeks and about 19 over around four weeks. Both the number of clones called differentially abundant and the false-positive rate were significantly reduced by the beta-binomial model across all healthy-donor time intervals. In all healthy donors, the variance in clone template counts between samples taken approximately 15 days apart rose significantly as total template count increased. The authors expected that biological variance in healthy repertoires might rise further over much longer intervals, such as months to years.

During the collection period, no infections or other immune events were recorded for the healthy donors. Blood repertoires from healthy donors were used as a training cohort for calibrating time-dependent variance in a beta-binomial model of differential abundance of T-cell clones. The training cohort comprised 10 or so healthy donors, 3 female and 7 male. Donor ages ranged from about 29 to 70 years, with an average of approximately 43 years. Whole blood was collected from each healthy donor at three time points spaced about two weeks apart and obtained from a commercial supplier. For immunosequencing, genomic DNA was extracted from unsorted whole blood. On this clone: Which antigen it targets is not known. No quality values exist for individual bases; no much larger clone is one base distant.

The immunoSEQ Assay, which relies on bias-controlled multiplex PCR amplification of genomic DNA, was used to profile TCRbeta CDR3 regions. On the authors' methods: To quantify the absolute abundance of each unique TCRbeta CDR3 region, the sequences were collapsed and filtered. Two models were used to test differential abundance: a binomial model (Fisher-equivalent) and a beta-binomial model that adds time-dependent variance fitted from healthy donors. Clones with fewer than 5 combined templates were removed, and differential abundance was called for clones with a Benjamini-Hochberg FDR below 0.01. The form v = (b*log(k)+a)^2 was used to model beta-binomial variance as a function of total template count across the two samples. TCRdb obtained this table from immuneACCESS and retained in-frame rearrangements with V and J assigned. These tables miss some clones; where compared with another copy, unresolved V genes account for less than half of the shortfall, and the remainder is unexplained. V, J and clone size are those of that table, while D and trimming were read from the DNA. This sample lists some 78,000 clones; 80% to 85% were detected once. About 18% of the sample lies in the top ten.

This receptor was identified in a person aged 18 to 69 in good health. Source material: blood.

The DNA sequence follows: TGTGCCAGCAGCTTAAATGCAGCGGGCAGTAACACCGGGGAGCTGTTTTTT. Its translation is CASSLNAAGSNTGELFF. The V and J genes are TRBV7-3 and TRBJ2-2, with TRBD2 as a weak D call on 6 bases. The CDR3 numbers 17 residues from cysteine through phenylalanine. CDR3 DNA only is kept here, 51 bases in frame from base 1. CDR1 SGHTA and CDR2 FQGTGA are derived from the germline V gene. Trimming takes 1 base from V and 2 bases from J, and the germline ends sit 14 bases apart.